A single sample gave rise to the 15 T cell receptor beta chains below, sequenced in a study of shared clonotypes between healthy human individuals. Using immunoSEQ multiplex PCR, the repertoire was profiled, and TCRdb retains in-frame clones only, with some absent. The sample lists about 1 million clones, around 75% seen once, with over 1.3% in the top ten. Sequenced material: memory CD4+ T cells sorted from blood. Subset defined: CD45RA-negative fraction. All receptors derive from a man aged 18-30 years in good health.

The chain couples TRBV1 to TRBJ1-3. TRBV1 is an annotated pseudogene. The CDR3 sequence is 12 residues long. CDR3 protein: CTSSQDINTIYF. As DNA, the CDR3 is TGCACCAGCAGCCAAGATATAAACACCATATATTTT.

This clone was observed once. This chain joins TRBV6-5 and TRBJ1-1, with D possibly TRBD1 on 5 matching bases. This CDR3 is built from 16 residues. V gave up 2 bases and J gave up 2 bases, with 15 bases separating them. Germline V lookup: CDR1 MNHEY, CDR2 SVGAGI. CDR3 amino acids: CASSYRLGGGNTEAFF. DNA of the CDR3: TGTGCCAGCAGTTACCGGCTCGGGGGAGGAAACACTGAAGCTTTCTTT.

The genes are TRBV4-3 and TRBJ1-2, with D hard to call. Trimming removed 4 bases from V and 0 bases from J, with 12 bases in between. CDR1 LGHNA and CDR2 YSLEER come from the germline V gene. The CDR3 runs 15 residues. The CDR3 region is CASSRDQVANYGYTF. The CDR3 bases are TGCGCCAGCAGCCGTGATCAGGTAGCTAACTATGGCTACACCTTC.

The gene calls are TRBV9 and TRBJ2-3; D perhaps matches TRBD1 (6 bases). Per germline, CDR1 SGDLS and CDR2 YYNGEE. The CDR3 sequence is 16 residues long. The ends were cut back, 0 bases at V and 2 bases at J, with 13 bases in the middle. CDR3 loop: CASSVGGVGATDTQYF. The CDR3 bases are TGTGCCAGCAGCGTAGGCGGCGTGGGGGCCACAGATACGCAGTATTTT.

The chain carries TRBV19 and TRBJ2-7; 7 nucleotides match TRBD2. This CDR3 region has 14 residues. J gave up 4 bases and V 3 bases, and 6 bases lay outside the gene matches. Germline V gives CDR1 LNHDA, CDR2 SQIVND (reference sequence). Written as DNA, the CDR3 is TGTGCCAGTAGTATCGGGCCTAGCGGATACGAGCAGTACTTC. It encodes CASSIGPSGYEQYF.

This clone was detected only a few times. The chain employs TRBV5-4 and TRBJ1-1; D uncertain. Germline V lookup: CDR1 SGHNT, CDR2 YYREEE (reference sequence). The V end lost 0 bases, the J end lost 4 bases, and 10 bases lay between the germline ends. CDR3 length: 14 amino acids. CDR3 coding DNA: TGTGCCAGCAGCTTGGCGCGTCAGCCCACTGAAGCTTTCTTT. Residues: CASSLARQPTEAFF.

This clone has only one observation. CDR3 DNA sequence: TGCGCCAGCAGCCAGGACAGGTCTAACTATGGCTACACCTTC. This sequence encodes CASSQDRSNYGYTF. This rearrangement joins TRBV5-1 to TRBJ1-2; TRBD1 agrees at 7 bases. CDR3 length: 14 amino acids. The V segment lost 4 bases and the J segment 0 bases; nucleotides outside the gene matches: 3. CDR1 and CDR2 (germline): SGHRS, YFSETQ.

V is TRBV5-1 and J is TRBJ2-1; TRBD2 agrees at 10 bases. The CDR3 totals 15 residues. The J segment lost 7 bases and the V segment lost 3 bases, leaving 7 bases of the junction unmatched. Germline V gives CDR1 SGHRS, CDR2 YFSETQ. The CDR3 spells CASSWTSGEVNEQFF. CDR3 DNA sequence: TGCGCCAGCAGCTGGACTAGCGGCGAGGTTAATGAGCAGTTCTTC.

This chain uses TRBV19 with TRBJ2-1; 14 bases are a match to TRBD2. The CDR3 runs to 17 residues. V shed 5 bases and J 13 bases; nucleotides not matched to a gene: 16. Germline lookup yields CDR1 LNHDA and CDR2 SQIVND (reference sequence). In DNA form, the CDR3 reads TGTGCCAGTAGTCGGAACCGGACTAGCGGGAGGAAATTTGATCAGTTCTTC. Amino acids: CASSRNRTSGRKFDQFF.

This rearrangement joins TRBV6-5 to TRBJ2-7, with 7 bases fitting TRBD1. V gave up 7 bases and J gave up 3 bases; unmatched junction bases: 6. The CDR3 consists of 13 residues. Looked up from germline, CDR1 is MNHEY and CDR2 is SVGAGI. The CDR3 sequence: CASMRGPHYEQYF. CDR3 bases: TGTGCCAGCATGAGGGGGCCCCACTACGAGCAGTACTTC.

On this clone itself: The same CDR3 also results from other DNA sequences found in this sample. V and J are TRBV5-1 and TRBJ1-4, with 9 bases fitting TRBD1. From germline, CDR1 is SGHRS and CDR2 YFSETQ. V was pared by 0 bases and J by 8 bases, with 2 bases of the junction left unmatched. The CDR3 spans 14 residues. CDR3 in amino acids: CASSLGQGEEKLFF. In nucleotides, the CDR3 is TGCGCCAGCAGCTTGGGACAGGGGGAAGAAAAACTGTTTTTT.

This clone appeared a few times. At the DNA level, this CDR3 is encoded by other sequences in the same sample as well. J is TRBJ2-5 and V is TRBV7-9; a possible D gene is TRBD2 (6 bases). Between the trimmed V and J ends, which lost 2 bases and 1 base, there was a span of 11 bases. This CDR3 comprises 15 residues. In germline, CDR1 is SEHNR, CDR2 FQNEAQ (reference sequence). CDR3 amino acids: CASSLRLVSQETQYF. The CDR3 DNA reads as TGTGCCAGCAGCTTACGACTAGTAAGCCAAGAGACCCAGTACTTC.

This chain connects TRBV11-3 to TRBJ2-5; 7 positions match TRBD1. The V gene's germline CDR1 is SGHNT and CDR2 YENEEA. V trimming: 3 bases; J trimming: 1 base; junction bases outside the gene matches: 5. The CDR3 runs 15 residues. The CDR3: CASSLAGTVQETQYF. DNA for the CDR3: TGTGCCAGCAGCTTGGCCGGGACAGTCCAAGAGACCCAGTACTTC.

V usage is TRBV6-5 and J usage is TRBJ1-4; maybe TRBD1 (5 bases). Trimming took 2 bases from V and 1 from J, leaving 8 bases between them. The CDR3 totals 15 residues. Germline V gene sequence: CDR1 MNHEY, CDR2 SVGAGI. The CDR3 bases are TGTGCCAGCAGTTACAGGGACGGAACTAATGAAAAACTGTTTTTT. This translates into CASSYRDGTNEKLFF.

This chain links TRBV18 with TRBJ1-1, with 7 bases lining up with TRBD1. V shed 3 bases and J 1 base; nucleotides not matched to a gene: 11. The length of the CDR3 is 17 residues. Germline V gene data show CDR1 as KGHSH and CDR2 as LQKENI. This CDR3 is CASSPPSQGVGNTEAFF. The CDR3, as DNA: TGTGCCAGCTCACCGCCCTCTCAGGGGGTGGGGAACACTGAAGCTTTCTTT.